What follows are 27 T cell receptor beta chains derived from one specimen sequenced in a study of blood T cell repertoires in COVID-19. Sequencing was performed with immunoSEQ multiplex PCR; in TCRdb, only in-frame clones are kept and a portion is missing. The sample includes approximately 110,000 clones, about 70% of them seen just once. Sequenced: peripheral blood. The receptors shown here come from a man older than 75 with COVID-19, enrolled during active disease.

This clone has only a few counts. V gene TRBV5-1 combines with J gene TRBJ1-3, with D uncertain. Trimming removed 5 bases at V and 4 bases at J, with 13 bases between. CDR1 and CDR2 from the germline V gene are SGHRS and YFSETQ. The CDR3 consists of 14 residues. The CDR3 nucleotides are TGCGCCAGCAGGTGGAGGTATGTGGGAAACACCATATATTTT. Encoded protein: CASRWRYVGNTIYF.

V gene TRBV4-1 combines with J gene TRBJ2-7, with D possibly matching TRBD1 (7 bases). Germline lookup yields CDR1 MGHRA and CDR2 YSYEKL. Trimming removed 0 bases from V and 4 bases from J, with 13 bases in between. The CDR3 is 15 amino acids. The CDR3 DNA sequence: TGCGCCAGCAGCCAAGAAGAGGGGGCGGGATACGAGCAGTACTTC. This gives the protein CASSQEEGAGYEQYF.

In this sample, this clone turned up once. The chain couples TRBV4-1 to TRBJ1-5, with D possibly matching TRBD1 (6 bases). In germline, CDR1 is MGHRA, CDR2 YSYEKL. The CDR3 sequence is 15 residues long. V was clipped by 4 bases and J by 0 bases, with 10 bases between them. CDR3 amino acids: CASSRTATSNQPQHF. The CDR3, as DNA: TGCGCCAGCAGCCGGACAGCCACTAGCAATCAGCCCCAGCATTTT.

A few counts support this clone. V is TRBV4-2 and J is TRBJ2-7; TRBD2 agrees at 7 bases. J gave up 4 bases and V 1 base, and 7 bases lay outside the gene matches. This CDR3 comprises 15 residues. Germline CDR1 reads LGHNA; CDR2 reads YNFKEQ. The CDR3 loop reads CASSQGSSGLYEQYF. The CDR3 coding sequence is TGTGCCAGCAGCCAAGGGAGTAGCGGGCTGTACGAGCAGTACTTC.

The rearrangement joins TRBV11-2 to TRBJ1-2; D call uncertain. CDR1 and CDR2 (germline): SGHAT, FQNNGV. The V end was cut by 2 bases, the J end by 4 bases, with 14 bases between. The CDR3 has 15 amino acids. This chain's CDR3 is CASSLSGLTPYGYTF. The CDR3 DNA reads TGTGCCAGCAGCTTAAGCGGGCTCACTCCCTATGGCTACACCTTC.

This chain joins TRBV5-1 and TRBJ1-3; 7 bases agree with TRBD1. The germline gives CDR1 SGHRS, CDR2 YFSETQ. The CDR3 loop spans 15 amino acids. J gave up 3 bases and V 0 bases, and 3 bases lay outside the gene matches. CDR3 bases: TGCGCCAGCAGCTTGGTAGGGGGCGATGGAAACACCATATATTTT. Its protein is CASSLVGGDGNTIYF.

The table lists this clone with a few counts. The V gene is TRBV6-2 or TRBV6-3, the J gene TRBJ1-1, with 7 bases lining up with TRBD1. The CDR3 totals 13 residues. Germline-derived CDR1 and CDR2 are MNHEY and SVGEGT. V shed 3 bases, J shed 8 bases, and the junction held 6 bases outside the gene matches. DNA for the CDR3: TGTGCCAGCAGTTATGGAATGGACAGGGAAGCTTTCTTT. This sequence encodes CASSYGMDREAFF.

The chain is built from TRBV6-5 and TRBJ1-2; TRBD1 might be the D (5 bases). This CDR3 comprises 14 residues. V was clipped by 0 bases and J by 4 bases, with 9 bases between them. CDR1 is MNHEY, CDR2 SVGAGI, per germline. The DNA for the CDR3 is TGTGCCAGCAGTTACTCTAGGGGCCTCTATGGCTACACCTTC. Translated: CASSYSRGLYGYTF.

J is TRBJ2-1 and V is TRBV19; 8 nucleotides align to TRBD2. CDR3 size: 15 residues. Germline trimming cut 1 base from V and 4 bases from J; bases unmatched to any gene: 3. Looked up from germline, CDR1 is LNHDA and CDR2 is SQIVND (reference sequence). Written as DNA, the CDR3 is TGTGCCAGTAGTATAGGAAGCGGGGGATACAATGAGCAGTTCTTC. Translating gives CASSIGSGGYNEQFF.

This chain connects TRBV9 to TRBJ2-1; possibly TRBD2 for D (6 bases). Per the germline V gene, CDR1 is SGDLS and CDR2 is YYNGEE. V lost 0 bases, J lost 8 bases, and 18 bases lay in between. The CDR3 length is 16 residues. CDR3 in amino acids: CASSVAGGKGQDEQFF. Written as DNA, the CDR3 is TGTGCCAGCAGCGTAGCTGGCGGGAAGGGGCAAGATGAGCAGTTCTTC.

The chain recombines TRBV19 with TRBJ2-1; TRBD1 matches 10 bases. Germline V gives CDR1 LNHDA, CDR2 SQIVND (reference sequence). The CDR3 has 16 amino acids. V dropped 4 bases and J dropped 2; count of bases not matched to a gene: 5. CDR3 DNA: TGTGCCAGTAGTACCCTGGACAGGGGGGCCTACAATGAGCAGTTCTTC. Residues: CASSTLDRGAYNEQFF.

This chain joins TRBV6-6 and TRBJ2-1; 9 bases map to TRBD2. The germline gives CDR1 MNHNY, CDR2 SVGAGI (reference sequence). The CDR3 sequence is 16 residues long. Trimming at V came to 5 bases and at J to 4 bases, leaving 9 bases not matched to a gene. Here the CDR3 reads CASSRSGRNWYNEQFF. DNA for the CDR3: TGTGCCAGCAGTCGCAGCGGGAGGAATTGGTACAATGAGCAGTTCTTC.

This clone was detected only once. The chain combines TRBV11-2 with TRBJ2-5; 9 positions match TRBD1. Germline V gene lookup returns CDR1 SGHAT and CDR2 FQNNGV. V was pared by 5 bases and J by 5 bases, with 9 bases of the junction left unmatched. The CDR3 has 15 residues. The CDR3 nucleotides are TGTGCCAGCAGCCCACCCACAGGGGGCGGTGAGACCCAGTACTTC. Translation: CASSPPTGGGETQYF.

This clone appeared a single time. This sequence joins TRBV11-2 and TRBJ1-6; no clear D gene. This CDR3 has 14 amino acids. Trimming left V 3 bases short and J 7 bases short, with 10 bases between. Germline lookup yields CDR1 SGHAT and CDR2 FQNNGV. CDR3 region: CASSFLSPNSPLHF. The CDR3, as DNA: TGTGCCAGCAGCTTTTTATCTCCGAATTCACCCCTCCACTTT.

This clone was recorded a few times. DNA of the CDR3: TGTGCCTGGAGTGAGAACAGGGGGCAAGGCTACACCTTC. It translates to CAWSENRGQGYTF. The V call is TRBV30, the J call TRBJ1-2; 9 bases map to TRBD1. CDR3 size: 13 residues. The trim removed 1 base at V and 8 bases at J, leaving 5 bases unmatched. Germline V gene sequence: CDR1 GTSNPN, CDR2 SVGIG (reference sequence).

V is TRBV6-1 and J is TRBJ1-1, with TRBD1 as a possible D gene (5 bases). CDR1 MNHNS and CDR2 SASEGT come from the germline V gene. This CDR3 has 14 amino acids. The V and J ends lost 2 bases and 6 bases respectively, with 13 bases between them. This CDR3 is CASSEKPGKAEAFF. As DNA, the CDR3 is TGTGCCAGCAGTGAAAAACCAGGGAAGGCTGAAGCTTTCTTT.

The chain joins TRBV3-1 (or the pseudogene TRBV3-2) to TRBJ2-1; D call uncertain. V lost 6 bases to trimming and J lost 0 bases, with 9 bases between them. The germline CDR1 and CDR2 sequences are LGHDT and YNNKEL (reference sequence). The CDR3 runs 14 residues. The CDR3 sequence: CASSPLSSYNEQFF. In nucleotides, the CDR3 is TGTGCCAGCAGTCCCCTCAGCTCCTACAATGAGCAGTTCTTC.

This clone showed up just a few times. The genes are TRBV5-1 and TRBJ2-1; 9 bases are a match to TRBD2. V dropped 2 bases and J dropped 3; count of bases not matched to a gene: 6. The CDR3 extends over 16 amino acids. Per germline, CDR1 SGHRS and CDR2 YFSETQ. The CDR3 coding sequence is TGCGCCAGCAGCTTAAGGCTAGCGGGACTCTACAATGAGCAGTTCTTC. As protein: CASSLRLAGLYNEQFF.

The chain employs TRBV10-3 and TRBJ2-3; the match to TRBD1 covers 12 bases. V shed 1 base and J 5 bases; nucleotides not matched to a gene: 10. The CDR3 is 18 residues long. CDR1 is ENHRY, CDR2 SYGVKD, per germline. The CDR3 reads CAISELAPGQGAKDTQYF. CDR3 in DNA: TGTGCCATCAGTGAGTTGGCCCCGGGACAGGGGGCGAAAGATACGCAGTATTTT.

This chain joins TRBV6-5 and TRBJ2-1; TRBD2 matches 9 bases. This CDR3 region has 16 residues. J was trimmed by 4 bases and V by 0 bases; bases with no gene match: 4. CDR1 is MNHEY and CDR2 is SVGAGI in the germline V gene. The CDR3 nucleotides are TGTGCCAGCAGTTACTCGCCGACTAGCGGATACAATGAGCAGTTCTTC. The encoded protein is CASSYSPTSGYNEQFF.

The table lists this clone with a few counts. The chain combines TRBV6-5 with TRBJ1-2; 7 positions agree with TRBD1. This CDR3 region has 13 residues. The germline V gene encodes CDR1 MNHEY and CDR2 SVGAGI. Trimming cost V 6 bases and J 2 bases; bases outside gene matches: 3. The CDR3 DNA is TGTGCCAGCAGCCAGGGGGAAAACTATGGCTACACCTTC. Its protein is CASSQGENYGYTF.

The V gene is TRBV7-3, the J gene TRBJ2-1, with D maybe TRBD2 (6 bases). The length of the CDR3 is 16 residues. V was trimmed by 6 bases and J by 0 bases, leaving 15 bases between them. Germline assignment: CDR1 SGHTA and CDR2 FQGTGA. CDR3 in amino acids: CASSLSGWSSYNEQFF. CDR3 coding DNA: TGTGCCAGCAGTCTTAGCGGTTGGAGCTCCTACAATGAGCAGTTCTTC.

The V and J genes are TRBV24-1 and TRBJ2-3, with D possibly being TRBD1 (6 bases). There are 15 residues in the CDR3. Germline CDR1 reads KGHDR; CDR2 reads SFDVKD. Trimming removed 3 bases from V and 2 bases from J, with 11 bases in between. CDR3: CATSDGQRYTDTQYF. In DNA, the CDR3 is TGTGCCACCAGTGATGGACAGCGATACACAGATACGCAGTATTTT.

The chain is built from TRBV27 and TRBJ2-2; D is uncertain. The CDR3 loop spans 13 amino acids. Germline V CDR1 and CDR2: MNHEY, SMNVEV (reference sequence). V was clipped by 3 bases and J by 2 bases, with 4 bases between them. The CDR3 loop reads CASSFTNTGELFF. The CDR3 coding sequence is TGTGCCAGCAGTTTCACTAACACCGGGGAGCTGTTTTTT.

The rearrangement uses TRBV14 and TRBJ2-3; possibly TRBD2 for D (6 bases). The CDR3 runs to 12 residues. The germline V gene encodes CDR1 SGHDN and CDR2 FVKESK. The ends were cut back, 4 bases at V and 9 bases at J, with 11 bases in the middle. The CDR3 bases are TGTGCCAGCAGCCCAGGGCGGGACACGCAGTATTTT. Translation gives CASSPGRDTQYF.

The chain combines TRBV16 with TRBJ2-7; no clear D. CDR1 is KGHSY and CDR2 is FQNENV in the germline V gene. There are 15 residues in the CDR3. With 4 bases removed from V and 1 base from J, the gap between germline ends came to 14 bases. CDR3 amino acids: CASSPSGTLSYEQYF. The CDR3 DNA follows: TGTGCCAGCAGCCCAAGTGGCACGCTTTCCTACGAGCAGTACTTC.

The sample holds one count of this clone. The chain joins TRBV4-1 to TRBJ2-1; D remains unclear. Germline V lookup: CDR1 MGHRA, CDR2 YSYEKL. The CDR3 sequence is 12 residues long. The V end lost 1 base, the J end lost 12 bases, and 10 bases lay between the germline ends. As DNA, the CDR3 is TGCGCCAGCAGCCAAGCACGGTTCGGGCAGTTCTTC. It encodes CASSQARFGQFF.